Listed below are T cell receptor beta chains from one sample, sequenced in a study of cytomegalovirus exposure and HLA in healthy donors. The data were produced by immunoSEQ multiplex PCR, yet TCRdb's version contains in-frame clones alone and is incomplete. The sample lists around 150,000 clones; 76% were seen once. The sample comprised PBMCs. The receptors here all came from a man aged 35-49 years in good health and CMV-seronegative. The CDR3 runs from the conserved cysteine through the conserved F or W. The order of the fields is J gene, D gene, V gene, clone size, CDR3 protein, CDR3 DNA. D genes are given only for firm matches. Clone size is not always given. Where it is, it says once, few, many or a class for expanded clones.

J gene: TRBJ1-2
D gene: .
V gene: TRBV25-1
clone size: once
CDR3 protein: CASSDLIADYGYTF
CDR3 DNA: TGTGCCAGCAGTGACCTGATCGCGGACTATGGCTACACCTTC

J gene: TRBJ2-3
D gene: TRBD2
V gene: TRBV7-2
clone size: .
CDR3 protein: CASSPEGSGRNTQYF
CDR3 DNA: TGTGCCAGCAGTCCTGAGGGCAGCGGGAGAAATACGCAGTATTTT

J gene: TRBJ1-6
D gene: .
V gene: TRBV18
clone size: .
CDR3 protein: CASSPRRASGEGSPLHF
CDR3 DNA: TGTGCCAGCTCACCGCGGCGTGCGTCAGGGGAGGGTTCACCCCTCCACTTT

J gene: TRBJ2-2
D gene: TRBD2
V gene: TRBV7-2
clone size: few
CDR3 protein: CASSLRLLAGNTGELFF
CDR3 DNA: TGTGCCAGCAGCTTACGTTTACTAGCGGGAAACACCGGGGAGCTGTTTTTT

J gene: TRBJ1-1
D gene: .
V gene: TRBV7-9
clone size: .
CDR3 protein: CASSSPQAGLNTEAFF
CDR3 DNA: TGTGCCAGCAGCTCCCCCCAAGCGGGTTTGAACACTGAAGCTTTCTTT

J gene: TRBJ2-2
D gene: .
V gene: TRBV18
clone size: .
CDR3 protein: CASSPAGELFF
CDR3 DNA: TGTGCCAGCTCCCCCGCCGGGGAGCTGTTTTTT

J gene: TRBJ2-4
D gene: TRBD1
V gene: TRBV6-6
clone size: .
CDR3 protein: CASSHWGQLAKNIQYF
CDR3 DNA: TGTGCCAGCAGTCACTGGGGACAGCTAGCCAAAAACATTCAGTACTTC

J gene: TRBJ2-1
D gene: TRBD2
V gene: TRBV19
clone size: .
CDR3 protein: CASSWGTSGIDEQFF
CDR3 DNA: TGTGCCAGTAGTTGGGGGACTAGCGGGATCGATGAGCAGTTCTTC

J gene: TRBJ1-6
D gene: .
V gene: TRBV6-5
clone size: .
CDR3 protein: CASSSPGGNSPLHF
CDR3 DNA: TGTGCCAGCAGTTCCCCGGGGGGGAATTCACCCCTCCACTTT

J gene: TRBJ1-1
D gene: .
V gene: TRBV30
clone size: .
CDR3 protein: CAWGPRERAFF
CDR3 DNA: TGTGCCTGGGGGCCCAGGGAAAGAGCTTTCTTT

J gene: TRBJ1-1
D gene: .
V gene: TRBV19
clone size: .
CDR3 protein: CASSTQGDTEAFF
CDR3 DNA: TGTGCCAGTAGTACACAGGGCGACACTGAAGCTTTCTTT

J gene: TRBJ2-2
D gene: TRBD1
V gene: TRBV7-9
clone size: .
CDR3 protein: CASSPGQGVNTGELFF
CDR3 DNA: TGTGCCAGCTCCCCGGGACAGGGGGTGAACACCGGGGAGCTGTTTTTT

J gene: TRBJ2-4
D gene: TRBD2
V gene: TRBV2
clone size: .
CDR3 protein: CASSELLRSSGGLAKNIQYF
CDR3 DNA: TGTGCCAGCAGTGAACTCTTGAGGAGTAGCGGGGGGTTAGCCAAAAACATTCAGTACTTC

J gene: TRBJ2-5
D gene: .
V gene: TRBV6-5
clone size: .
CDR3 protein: CASRAPGYQETQYF
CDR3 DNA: TGTGCCAGCAGAGCCCCAGGTTACCAAGAGACCCAGTACTTC

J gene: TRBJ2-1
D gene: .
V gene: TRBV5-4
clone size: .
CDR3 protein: CASSLEASPSSYNEQFF
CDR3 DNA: TGTGCCAGCAGCTTGGAGGCCAGTCCTAGCTCCTACAATGAGCAGTTCTTC

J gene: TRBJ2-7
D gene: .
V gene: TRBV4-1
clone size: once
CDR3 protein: CASSQDIDRTSYEQYF
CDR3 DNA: TGCGCCAGCAGCCAAGATATCGACAGAACTTCCTACGAGCAGTACTTC

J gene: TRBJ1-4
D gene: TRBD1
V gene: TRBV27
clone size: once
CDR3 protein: CASTSGQGDEKLFF
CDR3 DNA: TGTGCCAGCACATCGGGACAGGGCGATGAAAAACTGTTTTTT

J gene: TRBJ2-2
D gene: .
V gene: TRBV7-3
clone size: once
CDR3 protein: CASSSRIGELFF
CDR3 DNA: TGTGCCAGCAGCTCCAGGATCGGGGAGCTGTTTTTT

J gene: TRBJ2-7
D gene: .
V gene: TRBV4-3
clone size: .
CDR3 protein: CASSQDYDTTYEQYF
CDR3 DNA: TGCGCCAGCAGCCAAGATTACGACACCACCTACGAGCAGTACTTC

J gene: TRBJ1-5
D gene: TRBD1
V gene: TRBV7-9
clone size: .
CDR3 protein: CASSPQGARQPQHF
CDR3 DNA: TGTGCCAGCAGCCCACAGGGGGCTCGGCAGCCCCAGCATTTT

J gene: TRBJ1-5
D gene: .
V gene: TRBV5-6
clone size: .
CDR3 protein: CASSFRGSNQPQHF
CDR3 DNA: TGTGCCAGCAGCTTTCGGGGAAGCAATCAGCCCCAGCATTTT

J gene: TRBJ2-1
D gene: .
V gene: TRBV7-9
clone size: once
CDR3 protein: CASSLHIERHEQFF
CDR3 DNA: TGTGCCAGCAGCCTCCATATAGAGCGGCATGAGCAGTTCTTC

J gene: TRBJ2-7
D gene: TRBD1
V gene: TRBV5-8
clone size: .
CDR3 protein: CASSGDQGAHPEQYF
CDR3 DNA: TGTGCCAGCAGCGGCGACCAGGGGGCGCATCCCGAGCAGTACTTC

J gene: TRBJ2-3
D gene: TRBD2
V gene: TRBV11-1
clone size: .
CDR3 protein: CASSPSGSTDTQYF
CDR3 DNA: TGTGCCAGCAGCCCTAGCGGGAGCACAGATACGCAGTATTTT

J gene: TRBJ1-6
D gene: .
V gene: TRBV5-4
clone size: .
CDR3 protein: CASSPDFAGYDSPLHF
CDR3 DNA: TGTGCCAGCAGCCCGGATTTCGCAGGGTATGATTCACCCCTCCACTTT

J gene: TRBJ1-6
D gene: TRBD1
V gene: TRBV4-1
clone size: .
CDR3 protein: CASSLLTGSNSPLHF
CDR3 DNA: TGCGCCAGCAGCCTACTGACAGGGTCCAATTCACCCCTCCACTTT

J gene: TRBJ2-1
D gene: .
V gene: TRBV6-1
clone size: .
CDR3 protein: CASRQTGSSYNEQFF
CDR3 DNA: TGTGCCAGCAGGCAGACTGGTAGCTCCTACAATGAGCAGTTCTTC

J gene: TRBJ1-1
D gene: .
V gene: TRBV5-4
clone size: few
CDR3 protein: CASSLGRSQYAFF
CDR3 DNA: TGTGCCAGCAGCTTGGGAAGGAGTCAGTACGCTTTCTTT

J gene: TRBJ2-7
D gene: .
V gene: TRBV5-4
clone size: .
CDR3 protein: CASSPNRGRYEQYF
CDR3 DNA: TGTGCCAGCAGCCCCAATAGAGGCCGCTACGAGCAGTACTTC

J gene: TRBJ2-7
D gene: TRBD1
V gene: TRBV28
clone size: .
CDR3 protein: CASSFSGTGPYEQYF
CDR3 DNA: TGTGCCAGCAGTTTCTCCGGGACAGGGCCCTACGAGCAGTACTTC

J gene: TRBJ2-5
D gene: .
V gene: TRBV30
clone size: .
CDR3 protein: CAWSVRGTVGQETQYF
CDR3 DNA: TGTGCCTGGAGTGTACGGGGGACGGTTGGACAAGAGACCCAGTACTTC

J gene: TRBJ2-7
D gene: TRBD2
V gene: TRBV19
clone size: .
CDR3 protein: CASTSGTYEQYF
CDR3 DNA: TGTGCCAGTACTAGCGGGACCTACGAGCAGTACTTC

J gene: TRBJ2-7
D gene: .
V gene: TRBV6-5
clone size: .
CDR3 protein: CASSYAGSSYEQYF
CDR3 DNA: TGTGCCAGCAGTTACGCAGGGTCCTCCTACGAGCAGTACTTC

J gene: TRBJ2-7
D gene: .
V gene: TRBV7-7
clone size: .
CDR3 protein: CASSLDADSYEQYF
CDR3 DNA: TGTGCCAGCAGCTTAGATGCAGACTCCTACGAGCAGTACTTC

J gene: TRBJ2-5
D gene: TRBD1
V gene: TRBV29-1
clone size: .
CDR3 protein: CSVYQGARTQETQYF
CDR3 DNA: TGCAGCGTTTATCAGGGGGCCCGAACCCAAGAGACCCAGTACTTC

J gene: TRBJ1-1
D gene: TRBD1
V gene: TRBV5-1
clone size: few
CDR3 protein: CASSFRDSIEAFF
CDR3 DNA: TGCGCCAGCAGCTTCCGGGACAGCATTGAAGCTTTCTTT

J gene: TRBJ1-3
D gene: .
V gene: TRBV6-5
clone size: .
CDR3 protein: CASRALNTIYF
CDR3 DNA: TGTGCCAGCAGAGCCTTAAACACCATATATTTT

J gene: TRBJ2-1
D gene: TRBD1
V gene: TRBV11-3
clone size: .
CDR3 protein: CASSGSGTGSYEQFF
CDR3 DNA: TGTGCCAGCAGCGGGTCTGGGACAGGGTCATATGAGCAGTTCTTC

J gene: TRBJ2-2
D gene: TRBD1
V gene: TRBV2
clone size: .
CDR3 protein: CASSLGQWATGELFF
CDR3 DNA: TGTGCCAGCAGCCTGGGACAGTGGGCCACCGGGGAGCTGTTTTTT

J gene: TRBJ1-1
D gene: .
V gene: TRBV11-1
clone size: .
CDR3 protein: CASSLEIGESTEAFF
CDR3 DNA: TGTGCCAGCAGCTTAGAAATTGGGGAGAGCACTGAAGCTTTCTTT

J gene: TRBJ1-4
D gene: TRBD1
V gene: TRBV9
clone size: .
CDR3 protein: CASSTGQGAPNEKLFF
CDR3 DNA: TGTGCCAGCAGCACTGGACAGGGGGCGCCTAATGAAAAACTGTTTTTT

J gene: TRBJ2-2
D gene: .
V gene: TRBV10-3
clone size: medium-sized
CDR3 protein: CAIRISEVDSGELFF
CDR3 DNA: TGTGCCATCAGGATATCCGAGGTGGATTCCGGGGAGCTGTTTTTT

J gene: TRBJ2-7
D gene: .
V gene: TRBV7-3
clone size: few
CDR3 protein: CASSRNRGMEQYF
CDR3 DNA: TGTGCCAGCAGCCGGAACCGGGGTATGGAGCAGTACTTC

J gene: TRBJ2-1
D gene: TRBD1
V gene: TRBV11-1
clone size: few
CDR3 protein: CASSPGTGINNEQFF
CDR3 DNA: TGTGCCAGCAGCCCTGGGACAGGGATCAACAATGAGCAGTTCTTC

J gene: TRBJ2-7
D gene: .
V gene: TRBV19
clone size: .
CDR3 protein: CASSPGSFFFYEQYF
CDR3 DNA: TGTGCCAGTAGTCCCGGGAGCTTCTTTTTCTACGAGCAGTACTTC

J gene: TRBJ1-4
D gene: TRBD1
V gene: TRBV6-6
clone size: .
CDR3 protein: CASRTAQGPYEKLFF
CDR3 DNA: TGTGCCAGCAGAACTGCACAGGGGCCTTATGAAAAACTGTTTTTT

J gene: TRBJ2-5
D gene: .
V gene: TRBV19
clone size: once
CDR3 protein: CASSISQETQYF
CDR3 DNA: TGTGCCAGTAGTATCTCTCAAGAGACCCAGTACTTC

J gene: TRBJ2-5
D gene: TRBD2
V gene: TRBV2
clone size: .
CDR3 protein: CASPPRQGSGGEREETQYF
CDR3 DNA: TGTGCCAGCCCGCCCCGACAGGGTAGCGGGGGAGAGAGGGAAGAGACCCAGTACTTC

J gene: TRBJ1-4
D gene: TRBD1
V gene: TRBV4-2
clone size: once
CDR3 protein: CASSQTQGASNEKLFF
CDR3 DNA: TGTGCCAGCAGTCAAACACAGGGGGCGTCTAATGAAAAACTGTTTTTT

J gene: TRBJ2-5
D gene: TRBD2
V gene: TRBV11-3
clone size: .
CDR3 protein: CASSLDGRGGWQETQYF
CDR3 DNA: TGTGCCAGCAGCTTAGACGGGCGGGGGGGCTGGCAAGAGACCCAGTACTTC

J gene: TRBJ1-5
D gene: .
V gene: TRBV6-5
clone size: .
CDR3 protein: CASRQGGNQPQHF
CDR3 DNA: TGTGCCAGCAGACAGGGCGGGAATCAGCCCCAGCATTTT